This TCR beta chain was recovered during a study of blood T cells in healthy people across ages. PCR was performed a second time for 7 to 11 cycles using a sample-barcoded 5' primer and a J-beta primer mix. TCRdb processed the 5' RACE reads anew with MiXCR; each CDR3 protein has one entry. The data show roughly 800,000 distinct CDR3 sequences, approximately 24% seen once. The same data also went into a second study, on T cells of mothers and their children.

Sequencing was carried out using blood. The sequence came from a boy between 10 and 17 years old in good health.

The CDR3 protein is CSARGGRGREQYF. The CDR3 DNA follows: TGCAGTGCTAGAGGGGGGAGGGGTCGGGAGCAGTACTTC. This chain connects TRBV20-1 to TRBJ2-7, with 7 bases aligning to TRBD2. The CDR3 has 13 residues. With V trimmed by 1 base and J by 7 bases, 7 bases remained unmatched. CDR1 is DFQATT, CDR2 SNEGSKA, per germline (reference sequence).